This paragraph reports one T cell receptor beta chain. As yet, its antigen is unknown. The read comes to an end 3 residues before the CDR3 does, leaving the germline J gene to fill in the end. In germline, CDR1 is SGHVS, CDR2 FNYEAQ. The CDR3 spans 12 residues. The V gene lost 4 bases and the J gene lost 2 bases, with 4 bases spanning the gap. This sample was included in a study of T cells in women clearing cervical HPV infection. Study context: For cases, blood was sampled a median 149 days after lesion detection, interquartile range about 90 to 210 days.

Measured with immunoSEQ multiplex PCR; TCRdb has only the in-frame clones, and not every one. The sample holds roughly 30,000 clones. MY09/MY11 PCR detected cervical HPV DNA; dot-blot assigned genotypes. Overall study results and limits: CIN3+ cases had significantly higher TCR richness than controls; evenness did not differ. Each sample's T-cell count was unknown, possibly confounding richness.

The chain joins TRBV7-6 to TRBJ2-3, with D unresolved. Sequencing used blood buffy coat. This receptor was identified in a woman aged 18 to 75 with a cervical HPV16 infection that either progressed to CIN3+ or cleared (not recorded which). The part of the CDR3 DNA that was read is TGTGCCAGCAGCTCCCTCACAGATACG. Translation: CASSSLTDT. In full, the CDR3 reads CASSSLTDTQYF.